The clone carrying this T cell receptor beta chain has a count of ten or more. There are 13 residues in the CDR3. The V end was cut by 5 bases, the J end by 0 bases, with 9 bases between. Germline lookup yields CDR1 DFQATT and CDR2 SNEGSKA (reference sequence). TCRdb called the reads again in MiXCR, with one record for every CDR3 protein. Among fewer than 550,000 distinct CDR3 sequences listed, about 11% were seen once. This record belongs to a study of T cell repertoires in cytomegalovirus infection. The rearrangement links TRBV20-1 to TRBJ2-3; D gene ambiguous. Specimen: PBMCs. The TCR comes from a human donor in good health (CMV status not recorded). Some clones in this sample may be carry-over from other donors' samples. CDR3 nucleotide sequence: TGCAGTGCTCCACCCGGGAGCACAGATACGCAGTATTTT. Its protein product is CSAPPGSTDTQYF.